This TCR beta chain stems from a study of PD-1 blockade in classical Hodgkin lymphoma. This clone was seen only a few times. Antigen unknown. Every patient was affected by relapse after autologous stem cell transplantation, while exposure to brentuximab vedotin was not uniform. Data came from immunoSEQ multiplex PCR; TCRdb stores just in-frame clones and leaves some out. Here the sample spans about 29,000 clones, under 85% being singletons. Germline V CDR1 and CDR2: SEHNR, FQNEAQ (reference sequence). The germline V and J ends were trimmed by 1 base and 2 bases, with 10 bases remaining between them. The CDR3 runs 15 residues. Study findings and constraints: Nothing has yet pinned down what causes the repertoire differences, possibly disease activity or prior therapy. Diminished baseline TCR diversity has been reported in newly diagnosed patients relative to healthy donors. Prior to therapy, complete responders displayed diversity much like that of newly diagnosed patients.

Specimen: peripheral blood mononuclear cells (PBMCs), collected before the second cycle of nivolumab. This clonotype was obtained from a human donor with classical Hodgkin lymphoma. This chain links TRBV7-9 with TRBJ2-3; D unclear. The CDR3 DNA reads TGTGCCAGCAGCTTAGTGGTTATGCCCACAGATACGCAGTATTTT. Its translation: CASSLVVMPTDTQYF.